This T cell receptor (beta chain) was captured in a study of T-cell memory formation after mild COVID-19. TCRdb analysed the 5' RACE reads with MiXCR anew, one entry per CDR3 protein. The sample records hundreds of thousands of distinct CDR3 sequences, 20% to 30% being singletons. Study-wide results and caveats: Clones shrinking from day 15 to 85 showed even CD4/CD8 mixes; later expanders tilted CD4+. Pre-infection memory already had some responding clones, implying cross-reactive memory joined. Those CD4+ clones that contracted were mainly in CM and EM (CD8+ ones in EMRA).

CDR3 length: 17 amino acids. V dropped 3 bases and J dropped 3; count of bases not matched to a gene: 7. Germline V gene lookup returns CDR1 LGHNA and CDR2 YSLEER. This clonotype occurred a few times. Its antigen is unknown. The sample comprised PBMCs or a T cell subset sorted from them (not recorded which). The V call is TRBV4-3, the J call TRBJ2-2, with 10 bases aligning to TRBD2. The source is an adult woman who had mild COVID-19 (a few samples of this study predate the infection). Cell type and time point are not known. Written as DNA, the CDR3 is TGCGCCAGCAGCCAGTATTACGGGACTAGCGACACCGGGGAGCTGTTTTTT. This codes for CASSQYYGTSDTGELFF.